Each of the 15 T cell receptor beta chains below was sequenced from the same sample in a study of early T cells in non-severe SARS-CoV-2 infection. TCRdb passed the 5' RACE reads through MiXCR, listing each CDR3 protein once. The sample includes under 90,000 distinct CDR3 sequences, 11% to 15% of them seen just once. The sequencing sample was made of whole blood. Receptor source: an adult who was a healthcare worker with PCR-confirmed SARS-CoV-2 infection or an uninfected control (not recorded which).

This clonotype showed up just a few times. The chain has TRBV6-5 and TRBJ2-2; D is perhaps TRBD2 (6 bases). CDR1 is MNHEY and CDR2 is SVGAGI in the germline V gene. The V end was cut by 4 bases, the J end by 3 bases, with 18 bases between. This CDR3 has 17 residues. The CDR3 loop reads CASSWRASRVDTGELFF. In DNA form, the CDR3 reads TGTGCCAGCAGTTGGAGGGCCTCCAGGGTTGACACCGGGGAGCTGTTTTTT.

The chain is built from TRBV28 and TRBJ1-2; the D gene is possibly TRBD1 (5 bases). V gave up 5 bases and J gave up 2 bases, with 18 bases separating them. This CDR3 contains 16 residues. The germline CDR1 and CDR2 sequences are MDHEN and SYDVKM. CDR3 region: CASSPPLGDSNYGYTF. The CDR3 DNA reads as TGTGCCAGCAGTCCCCCATTGGGGGATTCAAACTATGGCTACACCTTC.

This clonotype was counted at least ten times. V gene TRBV20-1 combines with J gene TRBJ2-1; TRBD2 matches 9 bases. Unmatched junction bases numbered 12, after V lost 0 bases and J lost 0 bases. The CDR3 is made up of 19 amino acids. Germline values: CDR1 DFQATT, CDR2 SNEGSKA (reference sequence). The CDR3 nucleotides are TGCAGTGCTAGAGATCCCCGCAGCGGGGGGCCTAGCTCCTACAATGAGCAGTTCTTC. Its translation: CSARDPRSGGPSSYNEQFF.

This clonotype was picked up a small number of times. The chain employs TRBV11-2 and TRBJ2-1; a possible D gene is TRBD2 (6 bases). CDR3 length: 14 residues. The V and J ends lost 5 bases and 7 bases respectively, with 15 bases between them. Germline V lookup: CDR1 SGHAT, CDR2 FQNNGV. The CDR3 is CASSPGLIENEQFF. The CDR3 region has the DNA TGTGCCAGCAGCCCCGGACTAATCGAGAATGAGCAGTTCTTC.

V usage is TRBV18 and J usage is TRBJ1-6, with D perhaps TRBD1 (5 bases). The CDR3 contains 14 residues. V dropped 6 bases and J dropped 7 bases, with 13 bases sitting between them. The germline V gene encodes CDR1 KGHSH and CDR2 LQKENI. As DNA, the CDR3 is TGTGCCAGCTCCACCGGGACGGGAAATTCACCCCTCCACTTT. Residues: CASSTGTGNSPLHF. The whole variable domain, filled in from reference TRBV18 and TRBJ1-6, reads NAGVMQNPRHLVRRRGQEARLRCSPMKGHSHVYWYRQLPEEGLKFMVYLQKENIIDESGMPKERFSAEFPKEGPSILRIQQVVRGDSAAYFCASSTGTGNSPLHFGNGTRLTVT.

This clonotype occurred a few times. V gene TRBV11-2 combines with J gene TRBJ2-3; possibly TRBD1 for D (5 bases). Germline V lookup: CDR1 SGHAT, CDR2 FQNNGV. This CDR3 spans 16 amino acids. Trimming shortened V by 5 bases and J by 0 bases, and 15 bases separated the two germline ends. The CDR3 protein is CASSPGLGPSTDTQYF. The CDR3 DNA is TGTGCCAGCAGCCCAGGGTTGGGGCCAAGCACAGATACGCAGTATTTT.

This clonotype was recorded a few times. The rearrangement joins TRBV12-3 or TRBV12-4 to TRBJ1-1; a possible D gene is TRBD1 (5 bases). Trimming took 5 bases from V and 3 from J, leaving 13 bases between them. CDR3 size: 14 residues. The CDR3 region is CASSNPGEDTEAFF. Here the CDR3 DNA reads TGTGCCAGCAGTAATCCGGGGGAAGACACTGAAGCTTTCTTT.

There are a few counts of this clonotype. The J gene is TRBJ2-1, the V gene TRBV4-1; TRBD2 might be the D (6 bases). The germline V and J ends were trimmed by 1 base and 10 bases, with 11 bases remaining between them. CDR1 is MGHRA, CDR2 YSYEKL, per germline. The CDR3 is made up of 13 amino acids. The DNA for the CDR3 is TGCGCCAGCAGCCAAGTCTTCCGGGAGGAGCAGTTCTTC. Translation: CASSQVFREEQFF.

This clonotype was seen at least ten times. The rearrangement uses TRBV7-2 and TRBJ2-7; D is perhaps TRBD2 (5 bases). V lost 1 base and J 3 bases, leaving 10 bases between the germline ends. The CDR3 is 14 amino acids. CDR1 is SGHTA, CDR2 FQGNSA, per germline. CDR3 region: CASSLGTSYYEQYF. Written as DNA, the CDR3 is TGTGCCAGCAGCTTAGGGACTTCCTACTACGAGCAGTACTTC.

This sequence joins TRBV7-2 and TRBJ2-7; 7 bases are a match to TRBD1. V lost 3 bases and J lost 0; bases outside the gene matches: 14. The CDR3 is 18 amino acids. Germline V lookup: CDR1 SGHTA, CDR2 FQGNSA. The CDR3, as DNA: TGTGCCAGCAGCTTGAGAACCCCGGGACAGAGTTTCTCCTACGAGCAGTACTTC. Amino acid sequence: CASSLRTPGQSFSYEQYF.

This clonotype came up a few times. The CDR3 does not end in the conserved phenylalanine or tryptophan, so this is likely a read error. The gene calls are TRBV11-2 and TRBJ2-1; D remains unclear. Deletions cut 1 base from V and 1 base from J, with 8 bases between. There are 15 residues in the CDR3. Germline CDR1 is SGHAT and CDR2 is FQNNGV. CDR3 protein: CASSLGAVSYNEQFL. Here the CDR3 DNA reads TGTGCCAGCAGCTTAGGGGCGGTGTCCTACAATGAGCAGTTCCTC.

V gene TRBV29-1 combines with J gene TRBJ1-5; 7 positions match TRBD1. Germline V gene lookup returns CDR1 SQVTM and CDR2 ANQGSEA. CDR3 length: 13 residues. Unmatched junction bases numbered 9, after V lost 8 bases and J lost 5 bases. The CDR3 DNA reads as TGCAGCCACGGCGAGGGGGCGGATCAGCCCCAGCATTTT. Translation: CSHGEGADQPQHF.

The genes are TRBV3-1 and TRBJ2-2, with D unclear. The length of the CDR3 is 12 residues. V lost 3 bases and J lost 7, with 6 bases in between. Germline-derived CDR1 and CDR2 are LGHDT and YNNKEL (reference sequence). The CDR3, as DNA: TGTGCCAGCAGCCATGGATACGGGGAGCTGTTTTTT. Translating it yields CASSHGYGELFF.

In its sample, this clonotype was seen a few times. The chain links TRBV20-1 to TRBJ2-2; no reliable D call. Germline-derived CDR1 and CDR2 are DFQATT and SNEGSKA (reference sequence). The CDR3 sequence is 14 residues long. Trimming took 3 bases from V and 0 from J, leaving 8 bases between them. CDR3 sequence (DNA): TGCAGTGCTAGGGCACCGACGAACACCGGGGAGCTGTTTTTT. It is translated as CSARAPTNTGELFF.

This clonotype was counted between two and nine times. The chain is built from TRBV12-3 or TRBV12-4 and TRBJ2-2, with D maybe TRBD1 (6 bases). CDR3 length: 14 amino acids. Trimming removed 9 bases from V and 2 bases from J, with 13 bases in between. CDR3 DNA: TGTGCCAGTCCCCGGGACATCAACACCGGGGAGCTGTTTTTT. Translated, it gives CASPRDINTGELFF.